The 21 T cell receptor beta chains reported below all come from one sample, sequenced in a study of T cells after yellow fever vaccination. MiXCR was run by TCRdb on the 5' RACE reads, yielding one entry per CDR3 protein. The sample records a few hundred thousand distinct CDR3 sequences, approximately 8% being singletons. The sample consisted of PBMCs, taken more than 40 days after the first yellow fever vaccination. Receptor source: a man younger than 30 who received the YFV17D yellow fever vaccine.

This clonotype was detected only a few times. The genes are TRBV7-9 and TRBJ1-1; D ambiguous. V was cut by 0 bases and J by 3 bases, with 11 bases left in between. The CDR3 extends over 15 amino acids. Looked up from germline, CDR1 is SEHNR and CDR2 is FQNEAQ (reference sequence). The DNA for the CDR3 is TGTGCCAGCAGCTTAGCGGAAATTGGGGACACTGAAGCTTTCTTT. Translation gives CASSLAEIGDTEAFF.

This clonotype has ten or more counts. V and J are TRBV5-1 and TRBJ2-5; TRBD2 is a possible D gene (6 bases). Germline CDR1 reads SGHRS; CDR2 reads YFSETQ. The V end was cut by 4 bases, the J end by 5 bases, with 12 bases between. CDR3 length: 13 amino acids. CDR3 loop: CASSVGEVETQYF. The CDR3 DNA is TGCGCCAGCAGCGTGGGGGAGGTGGAGACCCAGTACTTC.

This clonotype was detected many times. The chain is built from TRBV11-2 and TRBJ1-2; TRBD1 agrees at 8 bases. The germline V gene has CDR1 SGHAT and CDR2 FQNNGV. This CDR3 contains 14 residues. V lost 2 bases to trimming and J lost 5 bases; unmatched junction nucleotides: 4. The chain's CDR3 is CASSLPGGRYGYTF. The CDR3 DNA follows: TGTGCCAGCAGCTTACCAGGGGGCCGATATGGCTACACCTTC.

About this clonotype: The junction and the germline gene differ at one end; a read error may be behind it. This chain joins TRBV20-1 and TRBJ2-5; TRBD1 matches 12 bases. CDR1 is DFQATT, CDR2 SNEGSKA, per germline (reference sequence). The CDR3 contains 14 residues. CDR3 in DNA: TGCAGTGCTTCCGGGACAGGGGGCGAAGAGACCCGGTACTTC. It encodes CSASGTGGEETRYF.

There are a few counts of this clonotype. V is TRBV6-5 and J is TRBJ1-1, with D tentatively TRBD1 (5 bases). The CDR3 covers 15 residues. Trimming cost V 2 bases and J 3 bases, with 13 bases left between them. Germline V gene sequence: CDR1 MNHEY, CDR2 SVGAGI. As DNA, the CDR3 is TGTGCCAGCAGTTACCAGGGTTTCGGGGACACTGAAGCTTTCTTT. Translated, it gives CASSYQGFGDTEAFF.

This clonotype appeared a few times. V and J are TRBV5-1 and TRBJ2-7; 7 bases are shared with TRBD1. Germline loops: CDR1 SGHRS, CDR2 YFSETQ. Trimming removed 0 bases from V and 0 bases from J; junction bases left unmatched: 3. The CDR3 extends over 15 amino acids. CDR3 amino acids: CASSLDRGSSYEQYV. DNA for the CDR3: TGCGCCAGCAGCTTGGACAGGGGTAGCTCCTACGAGCAGTACGTC.

CDR3 sequence: CASALGGNTEAFF. In DNA form, the CDR3 reads TGTGCCAGCGCCCTGGGTGGCAACACTGAAGCTTTCTTT. The chain uses TRBV9 and TRBJ1-1; D uncertain. CDR1 SGDLS and CDR2 YYNGEE come from the germline V gene. The V and J ends lost 7 bases and 2 bases respectively, with 12 bases between them. This CDR3 comprises 13 residues.

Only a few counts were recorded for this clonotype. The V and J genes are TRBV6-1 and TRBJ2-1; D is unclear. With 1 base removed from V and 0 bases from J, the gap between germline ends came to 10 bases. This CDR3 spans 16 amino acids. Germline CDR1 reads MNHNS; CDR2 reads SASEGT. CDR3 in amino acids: CASSEGAQRSYNEQFF. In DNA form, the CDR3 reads TGTGCCAGCAGTGAAGGGGCGCAGCGCTCCTACAATGAGCAGTTCTTC.

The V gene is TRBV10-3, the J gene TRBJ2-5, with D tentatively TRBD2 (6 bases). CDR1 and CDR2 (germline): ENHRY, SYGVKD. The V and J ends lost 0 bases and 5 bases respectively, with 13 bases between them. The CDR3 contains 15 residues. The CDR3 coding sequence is TGTGCCATCAGTGAGTCGGAGGGAAGTGGGGAGACCCAGTACTTC. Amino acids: CAISESEGSGETQYF.

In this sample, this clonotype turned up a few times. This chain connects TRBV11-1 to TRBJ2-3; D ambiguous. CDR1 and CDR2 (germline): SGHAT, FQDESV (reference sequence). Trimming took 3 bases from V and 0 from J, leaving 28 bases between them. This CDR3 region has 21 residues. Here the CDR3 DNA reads TGTGCCAGCAGCTTGCAGGCCCTGGGCCTTGCCGATCGCGATAGCACAGATACGCAGTATTTT. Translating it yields CASSLQALGLADRDSTDTQYF. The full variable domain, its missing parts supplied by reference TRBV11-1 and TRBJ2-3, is EAEVAQSPRYKITEKSQAVAFWCDPISGHATLYWYRQILGQGPELLVQFQDESVVDDSQLPKDRFSAERLKGVDSTLKIQPAELGDSAMYLCASSLQALGLADRDSTDTQYFGPGTRLTVL.

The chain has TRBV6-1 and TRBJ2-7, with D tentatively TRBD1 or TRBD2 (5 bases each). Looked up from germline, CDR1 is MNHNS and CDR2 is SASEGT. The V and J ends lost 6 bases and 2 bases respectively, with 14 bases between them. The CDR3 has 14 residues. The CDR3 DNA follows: TGTGCCAGCAGCCCCGGGGACGGGCCCTACGAGCAGTACGTC. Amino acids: CASSPGDGPYEQYV.

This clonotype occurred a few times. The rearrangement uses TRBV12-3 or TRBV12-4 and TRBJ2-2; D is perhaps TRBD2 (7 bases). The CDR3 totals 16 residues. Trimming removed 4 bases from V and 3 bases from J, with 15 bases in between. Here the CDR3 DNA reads TGTGCCAGCAGTTGGAGGGGCGGGGGCGACACCGGGGAGCTGTTTTTT. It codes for CASSWRGGGDTGELFF.

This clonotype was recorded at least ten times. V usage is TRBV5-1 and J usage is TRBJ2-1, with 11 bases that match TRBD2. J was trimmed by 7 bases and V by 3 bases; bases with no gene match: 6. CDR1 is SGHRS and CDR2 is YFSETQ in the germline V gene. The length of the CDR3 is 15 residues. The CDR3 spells CASSSGLAVGNEQFF. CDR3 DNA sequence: TGCGCCAGCAGCTCGGGACTAGCGGTTGGGAATGAGCAGTTCTTC.

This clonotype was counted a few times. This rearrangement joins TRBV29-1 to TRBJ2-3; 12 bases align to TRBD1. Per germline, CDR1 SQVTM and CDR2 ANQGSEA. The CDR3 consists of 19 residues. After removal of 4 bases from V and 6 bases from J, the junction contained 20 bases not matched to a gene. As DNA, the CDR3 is TGCAGCGTTGTGTGGGGGGGACAGGGGGCGTCTGAGTCGTTGGATACGCAGTATTTT. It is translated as CSVVWGGQGASESLDTQYF.

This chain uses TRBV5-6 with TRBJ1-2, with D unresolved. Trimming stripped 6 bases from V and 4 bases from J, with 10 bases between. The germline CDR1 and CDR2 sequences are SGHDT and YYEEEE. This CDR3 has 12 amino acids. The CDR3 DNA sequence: TGTGCCAGCAACCAGCGGGGCTATGGCTACACCTTC. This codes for CASNQRGYGYTF.

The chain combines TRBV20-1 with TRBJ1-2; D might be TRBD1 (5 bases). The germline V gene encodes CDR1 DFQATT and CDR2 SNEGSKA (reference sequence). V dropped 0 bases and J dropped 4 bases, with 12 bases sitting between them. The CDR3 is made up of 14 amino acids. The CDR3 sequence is CSARDRRGGYGYTF. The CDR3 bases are TGCAGTGCTAGAGATCGGCGGGGCGGCTATGGCTACACCTTC.

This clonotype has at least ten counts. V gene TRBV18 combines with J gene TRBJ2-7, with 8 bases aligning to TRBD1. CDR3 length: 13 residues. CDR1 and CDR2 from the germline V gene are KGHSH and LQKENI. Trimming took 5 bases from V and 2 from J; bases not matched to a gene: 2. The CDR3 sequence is CASSGQGTYEQYF. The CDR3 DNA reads TGTGCCAGCTCAGGACAGGGAACCTACGAGCAGTACTTC.

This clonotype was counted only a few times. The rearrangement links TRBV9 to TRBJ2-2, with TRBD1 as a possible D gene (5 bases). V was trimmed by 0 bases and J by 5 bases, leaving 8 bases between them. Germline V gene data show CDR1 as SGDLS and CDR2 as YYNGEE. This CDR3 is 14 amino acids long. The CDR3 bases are TGTGCCAGCAGCGTAGCTCAGGGAACCGGGGAGCTGTTTTTT. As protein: CASSVAQGTGELFF.

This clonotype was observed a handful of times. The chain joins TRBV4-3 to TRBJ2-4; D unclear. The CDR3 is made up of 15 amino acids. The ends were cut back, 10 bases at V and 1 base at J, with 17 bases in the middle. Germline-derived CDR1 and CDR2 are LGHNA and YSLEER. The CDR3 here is CAISTQKLAKNIQYF. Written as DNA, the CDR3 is TGCGCCATCTCCACACAAAAGCTGGCCAAAAACATTCAGTACTTC.

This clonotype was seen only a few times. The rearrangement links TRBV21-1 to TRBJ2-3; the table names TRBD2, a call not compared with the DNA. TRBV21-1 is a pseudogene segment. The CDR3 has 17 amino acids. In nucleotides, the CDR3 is TGTGCCAGCAGCAAAGGACCAGCGGGGGATCTCACAGATACGCAGTATTTT. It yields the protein CASSKGPAGDLTDTQYF.

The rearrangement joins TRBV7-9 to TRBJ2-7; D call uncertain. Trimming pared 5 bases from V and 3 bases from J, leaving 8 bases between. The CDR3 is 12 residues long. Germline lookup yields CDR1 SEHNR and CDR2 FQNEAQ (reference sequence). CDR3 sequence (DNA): TGTGCCAGCAGCGGAGAGGACTACGAGCAGTACTTC. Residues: CASSGEDYEQYF.